This T cell receptor beta chain is drawn from a study of T cells after yellow fever vaccination. V shed 5 bases and J 5 bases; nucleotides not matched to a gene: 8. The CDR3 sequence is 14 residues long. The germline CDR1 and CDR2 sequences are MNHNY and SVGAGI (reference sequence). This clonotype was counted a few times. As yet, its antigen is unknown. Researchers made TCR cDNA using 5'RACE template switching, and this step added a universal primer site and UMIs. TCRdb ran MiXCR on the 5' RACE reads and lists one entry per CDR3 protein. The repertoire consists of 150,000 to 200,000 distinct CDR3 sequences, with approximately 10% occurring once and the leading ten covering 30% to 45%. Study observations and caveats: Some clonotypes, a small share, were shared between CD4 and CD8 compartments. The secondary response peaked faster, at day 5 versus 15, but was weaker. The booster saw the reappearance of most primary-vaccination clones (approximately 97% CD4, 80% to 90% CD8).

The specimen comprised CD8+ T cells sorted from PBMCs, sampled 15 days after the yellow fever booster vaccination. The J gene is TRBJ2-7, the V gene TRBV6-6; 8 nucleotides match TRBD1. The TCR was taken from a man younger than 30 who received the YFV17D yellow fever vaccine. The CDR3 bases are TGTGCCAGCAGTCCGACAGGGGTCGGCAACGAGCAGTACTTC. Encoded protein: CASSPTGVGNEQYF.